Reported below is one T cell receptor (beta chain). Its antigen is not identified. This sample was included in a study of cytomegalovirus exposure and HLA in healthy donors. Findings and limits, study-wide: The study flagged around 150 TCR beta chains as cytomegalovirus-associated.

TCRdb's table, derived via immunoSEQ multiplex PCR, lists solely in-frame clones and lacks some. Among around 150,000 clones listed, about 85% were seen once. The specimen was PBMCs. This receptor was identified in a man aged 25 to 40 in good health and CMV-seropositive.

CDR3 in DNA: TGCGCCAGCAGCCGGTCACAGGGTATAAACACCATATATTTT. It yields the protein CASSRSQGINTIYF. This sequence joins TRBV5-1 and TRBJ1-3, with a tentative D call TRBD1 (6 bases). The V gene's germline CDR1 is SGHRS and CDR2 YFSETQ. The CDR3 has 14 amino acids. V lost 4 bases, J lost 6 bases, and 14 bases lay in between.